The clone carrying this TCR beta chain was seen more than once but under ten times. Its antigen is undetermined. Germline CDR1 MGHDK, CDR2 SYGVNS. This CDR3 has 14 amino acids. With V trimmed by 7 bases and J by 3 bases, 5 bases remained unmatched. The data are from a study of beta chain features in type 1 diabetes. Findings and caveats of the study: At VDJ recombination sites, type 1 diabetes patients had fewer insertions and more deleted nucleotides.

As every portion of the isolated RNA was reverse transcribed, the sequencing read expressed TCRB transcripts. Average reads for naive, central memory and regulatory T cell samples were several million. The table came from immunoSEQ multiplex PCR; TCRdb's copy has only in-frame clones and leaves some out. The data show around 450,000 clones, about 10% seen once. The authors sorted CD4+ naive, central memory, regulatory and stem cell-like memory cells via CD45RO/CCR7/CD25/CD127/CD95/CD27. This receptor was identified in a woman between 18 and 29 years old in good health. The sample was naive CD4+ T cells from blood. This rearrangement joins TRBV25-1 to TRBJ2-3, with TRBD1 matching over 9 bases. CDR3 DNA sequence: TGTGCCAGCACCTTCGGGACAGGGACAGATACGCAGTATTTT. This translates into CASTFGTGTDTQYF.